This T cell receptor beta chain was documented in a study of response to subunit inactivated influenza vaccine. TCRdb re-called the RT-PCR reads with MiXCR, one entry per CDR3 protein. Of some 150,000 distinct CDR3 sequences in the sample, approximately 12% are singletons; the top ten hold approximately 30%. As for this clonotype: What it binds is not known. The junction shows a germline mismatch at one end, possibly a read error.

Study findings and constraints: Authors suggested each seasonal influenza vaccination recruits few new T cells.

The germline CDR1 and CDR2 sequences are MNHEY and SVGEGT. This CDR3 has 15 residues. This sample was shared with a second study, whose subject was T cells expressing NK-cell markers. Per that paper: 5'RACE template switching built TCR beta cDNA with unique molecular identifiers. Expanded NKG2C+ T cell clones had unclear HCMV specificity.

The specimen comprised CD8+ T cells sorted from PBMCs, sampled about 13 days after vaccination. This TCR derives from a man aged 50 to 60 who received an inactivated influenza vaccine. The V call is TRBV6-2 or TRBV6-3, the J call TRBJ2-1; 12 bases line up with TRBD2. CDR3 sequence: CASSYWTSGAPEQLF. The DNA for the CDR3 is TGTGCCAGCAGTTACTGGACTAGCGGGGCCCCCGAGCAGCTCTTC.